The 5 T cell receptor beta chains below were found in one sample sequenced in a study of Ad26.COV2.S vaccination and SARS-CoV-2 variants. Some clones are missing from TCRdb's copy, which holds only in-frame ones; the method was immunoSEQ multiplex PCR. Here the sample spans roughly 680,000 clones, more than 80% being singletons. The treatment is: roughly 19 received Ad26.COV2.S at low or high dose, single or two shots; roughly 5 received placebo; per-sample allocation not given. Sample collection was performed on day 63 after the first vaccine or placebo injection. Sequencing was performed on peripheral blood, taken in a trial of Ad26.COV2.S vaccine versus placebo. These receptor sequences come from a person aged 18-60 years who received the Ad26.COV2.S COVID-19 vaccine or a placebo.

The chain employs TRBV19 and TRBJ2-7; D is ambiguous. Germline assignment: CDR1 LNHDA and CDR2 SQIVND (reference sequence). Between the trimmed V and J ends, which lost 4 bases and 3 bases, there was a span of 10 bases. The CDR3 runs 13 residues. CDR3 amino acids: CASSTSSDYEQYF. DNA for the CDR3: TGTGCCAGTAGTACGTCCTCCGACTACGAGCAGTACTTC.

The CDR3 nucleotides read TGTGCCAGTAAGAGACTAGTGAGCAATGAGCAGTTCTTC. Translating it yields CASKRLVSNEQFF. The chain is built from TRBV19 and TRBJ2-1; D is perhaps TRBD2 (6 bases). The CDR3 consists of 13 residues. Trimming cost V 7 bases and J 6 bases, with 13 bases left between them. Germline V gene lookup returns CDR1 LNHDA and CDR2 SQIVND (reference sequence).

The V gene is TRBV5-1, the J gene TRBJ1-1, with 7 nucleotides matching TRBD1. CDR1 and CDR2 (germline): SGHRS, YFSETQ. The junction had 12 bases not matched to a gene; V was cut back by 4 bases and J by 3 bases. CDR3 length: 16 residues. The CDR3 DNA sequence: TGCGCCAGCAGCATCGGACAGGCCAGCGGGTACACTGAAGCTTTCTTT. It codes for CASSIGQASGYTEAFF.

The gene calls are TRBV6-1 and TRBJ2-3; D is ambiguous. V was shortened by 2 bases and J by 0 bases, with 9 bases between the two germline ends. This CDR3 has 15 residues. Germline CDR1 and CDR2: MNHNS and SASEGT. In nucleotides, the CDR3 is TGTGCCAGCAGTGAACAGATTTCTAGCACAGATACGCAGTATTTT. Its translation: CASSEQISSTDTQYF.

This clone came up a few times. The genes are TRBV3-1 (or the pseudogene TRBV3-2) and TRBJ2-7; no clear D. Trimming took 1 base from V and 6 from J, leaving 13 bases between them. This CDR3 spans 14 amino acids. Germline V gene sequence: CDR1 LGHDT, CDR2 YNNKEL (reference sequence). This CDR3 reads CASSQVGRSGEQYF. The CDR3 region has the DNA TGTGCCAGCAGCCAAGTAGGCAGATCCGGCGAGCAGTACTTC.